The 20 T cell receptor beta chains in this list originate from one sample, sequenced in a study of cytomegalovirus exposure and HLA in healthy donors. PCR employed 60 Vbeta and 13 Jbeta primers. Some clones are missing from TCRdb's copy, which holds only in-frame ones; the method was immunoSEQ multiplex PCR. The table lists under 200,000 clones, around 82% of them singletons. The sequenced material came from PBMCs. The source of these receptors is a man aged 55 to 70 in good health and CMV-seronegative.

In the case of this clone: An end of the junction does not agree with germline; a read error may underlie this. This chain connects TRBV6-5 to TRBJ1-6; 10 bases fit TRBD1. The CDR3 runs 14 residues. CDR1 is MNHEY and CDR2 is SVGAGI in the germline V gene. The CDR3 sequence is CASRMTGGNSPLNF. The CDR3 coding sequence is TGTGCCAGCAGGATGACAGGGGGCAACTCACCCCTCAACTTT.

J is TRBJ2-1 and V is TRBV5-1; 11 bases agree with TRBD2. The CDR3 is 17 amino acids. V shed 2 bases and J 0 bases; nucleotides not matched to a gene: 4. The germline V gene encodes CDR1 SGHRS and CDR2 YFSETQ. CDR3 coding DNA: TGCGCCAGCAGCTTATTAGCGGGAGGGAGCTCCTACAATGAGCAGTTCTTC. As protein: CASSLLAGGSSYNEQFF.

A note on this clone: The sample holds other DNA sequences that translate to the same CDR3. The chain couples TRBV6-1 to TRBJ1-5, with a weak D call TRBD1 (5 bases). The V end lost 3 bases, the J end lost 6 bases, and 12 bases lay between the germline ends. This CDR3 has 14 residues. Germline-derived CDR1 and CDR2 are MNHNS and SASEGT. DNA of the CDR3: TGTGCCAGCAGTGAGTCCGGGGGTGGTCAGCCCCAGCATTTT. Translating it yields CASSESGGGQPQHF.

The gene calls are TRBV27 and TRBJ2-1; 15 bases agree with TRBD2. CDR3 length equals 16 residues. Germline CDR1 is MNHEY and CDR2 is SMNVEV (reference sequence). The junction had 2 bases not matched to a gene; V was cut back by 2 bases and J by 6 bases. The CDR3, as DNA: TGTGCCAGCAGTTTAAGGACTAGCGGGAGGGTCAATGAGCAGTTCTTC. Translated: CASSLRTSGRVNEQFF.

This chain joins TRBV2 and TRBJ1-2, with 9 bases matching TRBD1. The CDR3 has 19 residues. Unmatched junction bases numbered 15, after V lost 0 bases and J lost 4 bases. CDR1 is SNHLY, CDR2 FYNNEI, per germline. CDR3 amino acids: CASSEALWTGASSGYGYTF. CDR3 sequence (DNA): TGTGCCAGCAGTGAAGCGCTTTGGACAGGGGCCTCCTCGGGCTATGGCTACACCTTC.

The chain joins TRBV6-6 to TRBJ1-1; no clear D gene. Trimming removed 7 bases at V and 1 base at J, with 13 bases between. The V gene's germline CDR1 is MNHNY and CDR2 SVGAGI (reference sequence). The CDR3 runs to 14 residues. DNA of the CDR3: TGTGCCAGCAAACCAGGTGGCAGGAACACTGAAGCTTTCTTT. It translates to CASKPGGRNTEAFF.

This chain uses TRBV5-4 with TRBJ2-1; D is perhaps TRBD1 (6 bases). The CDR3 consists of 15 residues. The V end was cut by 1 base, the J end by 3 bases, with 11 bases between. Germline V gene sequence: CDR1 SGHNT, CDR2 YYREEE (reference sequence). CDR3 amino acids: CASSLRTGSYNEQFF. For the CDR3, the DNA is TGTGCCAGCAGCTTGCGCACAGGGAGCTACAATGAGCAGTTCTTC.

The table lists this clone with a count of one. The V gene is TRBV6-1, the J gene TRBJ2-1; D might be TRBD2 (5 bases). The CDR3 length is 13 residues. Germline V gene sequence: CDR1 MNHNS, CDR2 SASEGT. V gave up 8 bases and J gave up 6 bases, with 14 bases separating them. For the CDR3, the DNA is TGTGCCAGCCGGGATCTCCCGAGCAATGAGCAGTTCTTC. Translation: CASRDLPSNEQFF.

The chain uses TRBV18 and TRBJ2-7; D gene uncertain. Germline V lookup: CDR1 KGHSH, CDR2 LQKENI. Trimming stripped 2 bases from V and 7 bases from J, with 12 bases between. The CDR3 contains 13 residues. The CDR3 sequence: CASSPSVSNEQYF. CDR3 sequence (DNA): TGTGCCAGCTCACCAAGCGTCTCCAATGAGCAGTACTTC.

This rearrangement joins TRBV5-1 to TRBJ2-7, with TRBD1 matching 7 bases. This CDR3 has 14 residues. The junction had 6 bases not matched to a gene; V was cut back by 0 bases and J by 6 bases. Germline-derived CDR1 and CDR2 are SGHRS and YFSETQ. CDR3 bases: TGCGCCAGCAGCTTGGAGGGTAGGGGGCTCGAGCAGTACTTC. Its protein is CASSLEGRGLEQYF.

The chain links TRBV7-6 to TRBJ2-5, with 9 bases fitting TRBD2. CDR1 and CDR2 from the germline V gene are SGHVS and FNYEAQ. Trimming cost V 5 bases and J 5 bases; bases outside gene matches: 6. CDR3 length equals 14 residues. The CDR3 sequence is CASSRAGGVETQYF. CDR3 coding DNA: TGTGCCAGCAGCAGAGCGGGAGGAGTGGAGACCCAGTACTTC.

This clone occurred once. The chain employs TRBV4-2 and TRBJ2-1; 12 nucleotides agree with TRBD2. Germline lookup yields CDR1 LGHNA and CDR2 YNFKEQ. The CDR3 is made up of 17 amino acids. Trimming cost V 0 bases and J 10 bases; bases outside gene matches: 10. DNA of the CDR3: TGTGCCAGCAGCCAAGATGTGGCTAGCGGGGGGGCGGACGAGCAGTTCTTC. Its protein is CASSQDVASGGADEQFF.

The V gene is TRBV7-3, the J gene TRBJ2-2; 10 positions agree with TRBD2. J was trimmed by 8 bases and V by 4 bases; bases with no gene match: 10. CDR1 and CDR2 (germline): SGHTA, FQGTGA. This CDR3 is 16 amino acids long. DNA for the CDR3: TGTGCCAGCAGCTCCCCGCTAGCGGGAGTAGGTGGGGAGCTGTTTTTT. It yields the protein CASSSPLAGVGGELFF. Full variable domain (missing parts from reference TRBV7-3 and TRBJ2-2): GAGVSQTPSNKVTEKGKYVELRCDPISGHTALYWYRQSLGQGPEFLIYFQGTGAADDSGLPNDRFFAVRPEGSVSTLKIQRTERGDSAVYLCASSSPLAGVGGELFFGEGSRLTVL.

The chain joins TRBV19 to TRBJ1-5; D is perhaps TRBD1 (6 bases). The germline V and J ends were trimmed by 7 bases and 9 bases, with 16 bases remaining between them. Germline assignment: CDR1 LNHDA and CDR2 SQIVND (reference sequence). There are 13 residues in the CDR3. The CDR3 sequence: CASTPDRFGPQHF. In nucleotides, the CDR3 is TGTGCCAGTACCCCAGACAGGTTTGGGCCCCAGCATTTT. Full variable domain (rest looked up from reference TRBV19 and TRBJ1-5): DGGITQSPKYLFRKEGQNVTLSCEQNLNHDAMYWYRQDPGQGLRLIYYSQIVNDFQKGDIAEGYSVSREKKESFPLTVTSAQKNPTAFYLCASTPDRFGPQHFGDGTRLSIL.

The chain combines TRBV2 with TRBJ1-1; 9 positions agree with TRBD1. Trimming at V came to 1 base and at J to 5 bases, leaving 5 bases not matched to a gene. Germline-derived CDR1 and CDR2 are SNHLY and FYNNEI. This CDR3 has 15 amino acids. The CDR3, as DNA: TGTGCCAGCAGTGAAGACAGGGGGCGGGGGACTGAAGCTTTCTTT. This translates into CASSEDRGRGTEAFF.

The chain couples TRBV5-6 to TRBJ2-3, with 7 bases matching TRBD1. Trimming at V came to 0 bases and at J to 5 bases, leaving 6 bases not matched to a gene. Germline lookup yields CDR1 SGHDT and CDR2 YYEEEE. The CDR3 length is 15 residues. CDR3 loop: CASSLAQGVQDTQYF. The CDR3 DNA is TGTGCCAGCAGCTTGGCCCAGGGGGTTCAAGATACGCAGTATTTT.

The gene calls are TRBV7-2 and TRBJ2-7, with 8 bases that match TRBD2. Trimming removed 5 bases from V and 4 bases from J; junction bases left unmatched: 10. This CDR3 is 15 amino acids long. The V gene's germline CDR1 is SGHTA and CDR2 FQGNSA. The CDR3 is CASSPGGSGSYEQYF. CDR3 DNA sequence: TGTGCCAGCAGCCCCGGGGGGAGCGGGAGTTACGAGCAGTACTTC.

The genes are TRBV9 and TRBJ2-5, with TRBD1 matching over 7 bases. The germline CDR1 and CDR2 sequences are SGDLS and YYNGEE. The CDR3 covers 15 residues. The V gene end was trimmed by 0 bases and the J gene end by 2 bases; junction bases not matched to a gene: 4. The CDR3 loop is CASSVGGQSQETQYF. The CDR3 region has the DNA TGTGCCAGCAGCGTAGGGGGACAGAGTCAAGAGACCCAGTACTTC.

The chain has TRBV7-2 and TRBJ2-2; D not certain. The CDR3 loop spans 14 amino acids. V was clipped by 0 bases and J by 3 bases, with 5 bases between them. In germline, CDR1 is SGHTA, CDR2 FQGNSA. DNA of the CDR3: TGTGCCAGCAGCTTAGCGCCAGACACCGGGGAGCTGTTTTTT. It codes for CASSLAPDTGELFF.

The CDR3 DNA follows: TGTGCCAGCAGCTCAGAGACTAGCGGGAGAGGGGATACGCAGTATTTT. This encodes CASSSETSGRGDTQYF. The chain uses TRBV7-2 and TRBJ2-3, with 12 bases that match TRBD2. Germline V gene data show CDR1 as SGHTA and CDR2 as FQGNSA. CDR3 size: 16 residues. V was pared by 4 bases and J by 6 bases, with 8 bases of the junction left unmatched.